This T cell receptor beta chain was documented in a study of T cell responses to AZD1222 COVID-19 vaccine (dated by TCRdb to the early 2020s). For context, the study as a whole: TCR sequencing covered over 230 trial participants: 200 to 220 given two doses of AZD1222 and about 26 given two doses of MenACWY control vaccine. Enrollment into the trials was organized by age into subgroups of 18-55, 56-69 and 70-plus years, and those subgroups contained roughly 150, 30 and 60 TCR-sequenced participants, respectively. General study outcomes and caveats: The 56-69-year group was small, and its depth increase did not reach significance, likely because of low power. The whole spike protein was spanned by vaccine-associated CD4 TCRs, and dominant responses were seen in regions 160-218 and 743-854. Because no day 14 peak-response samples were available, the repertoires could be characterized only after the peak T cell response. Participants were mostly white British, with more females than males. The authors suggested clonal diversity may have been underestimated. After two AZD1222 doses, spike-specific TCR breadth and depth were significantly higher than at day 0 and than in MenACWY recipients. Nearly half of unique spike-specific TCRs reportedly recognized epitopes outside regions mutated in the B.1.351 and B.1.1.7 variants. Conclusions about previously exposed vaccinees were limited because only six AZD1222 recipients were SARS-CoV-2 seropositive at baseline.

The meaning of the sample's time point label: about 28 days (+/-7) after the second vaccine dose. Because spike-specific TCR depth and breadth did not differ between the two schedules, AZD1222 recipients who got a second dose at roughly 4 weeks were pooled with those who got a second dose at roughly 12 weeks. The vaccinee samples were drawn from two UK trials, COV001 and COV002, one of which was a single-blind randomized controlled phase 2/3 trial testing AZD1222 (ChAdOx1 nCoV-19) in healthy adults. For TCRbeta chain sequencing, PBMC samples were collected from trial participants at day 0 and at day 28 after the second dose. The CDR3 regions of human TCRbeta chains were analyzed by immunosequencing. The original pipeline was this. Repertoire TCRs were checked for matches against a reference library of SARS-CoV-2-specific TCRs that had been generated using the MIRA antigen-specificity platform. Breadth was defined as the fraction of unique TCRs that were SARS-CoV-2-associated, and depth was defined as the fraction of total T cells that were SARS-CoV-2-associated. Using the MIRA data, each spike-specific TCR was assigned both to the spike region to which the TCR was reactive and to a CD4 or CD8 class. Log10-transformed breadth and depth values were compared by one-way ANOVA with Sidak's multiple comparisons tests. TCRdb carries this immuneACCESS record with in-frame sequences only. Its versions omit some clonotypes, under half of them owing to an unresolved V gene in the studies checked, with the rest unexplained. Clonal size and the V and J genes are those of that table, whereas D and trimming came from the DNA. The sample data list tens of thousands of clones, and about 89% of these were observed just once. Approximately 5.2% of the sample belongs to the ten largest clones.

There are 15 amino acids in the CDR3, from cysteine to phenylalanine inclusive. Only CDR3 DNA remains: 45 bases, in frame from the first base. V loses 4 bases, J loses 7 bases, and the germline ends lie 17 bases apart. CDR1 and CDR2 are read off the germline V gene as MRHNA and SNTAGT. On this clone itself: Its binding antigen is unknown. Per-base qualities were not stored, and no clone one base away is much larger.

The receptor was isolated from an adult who received the AZD1222 COVID-19 vaccine. This material consisted of peripheral blood, taken 28 days after the second AZD1222 dose. The rearrangement joined TRBV6-4 to TRBJ2-1, with TRBD2 perhaps the D gene, on 7 matching bases. The CDR3 corresponds to CASSAEGGAWNEQFF. The DNA is as follows: TGTGCCAGCAGTGCGGAGGGGGGGGCGTGGAATGAGCAGTTCTTC.